Sequencing of this T cell receptor (beta chain) was carried out in a study of control samples from healthy donors and cancer patients. Assay: immunoSEQ multiplex PCR; the TCRdb copy retains only in-frame clones and omits some. The sample lists 150,000 or so clones, about 86% seen once, with more than 1.5% in the top ten. Trimming stripped 5 bases from V and 6 bases from J, with 19 bases between. Germline CDR1 and CDR2: SGHAT and FQNNGV. This CDR3 comprises 15 residues. Material: blood. The sequence came from a man between 18 and 29 years old in good health. The chain recombines TRBV11-2 with TRBJ1-2, with TRBD1 as a possible D gene (5 bases). This chain's CDR3 is CASSIGPQGSDGYTF. The CDR3 coding sequence is TGTGCCAGCAGCATAGGGCCCCAGGGTTCGGATGGCTACACCTTC.